This T cell receptor beta chain was found in a study of blood T cell repertoires in COVID-19. This clone was observed once. Measured with immunoSEQ multiplex PCR; TCRdb has only the in-frame clones, and not every one. The sample lists some 160,000 clones, 84% occurring once. V dropped 1 base and J dropped 7 bases, with 8 bases sitting between them. The length of the CDR3 is 13 residues. Germline loops: CDR1 LGHDT, CDR2 YNNKEL (reference sequence). The TCR originated in an elderly woman with COVID-19, enrolled during active disease. Sequenced sample: peripheral blood. The gene calls are TRBV3-1 (or the pseudogene TRBV3-2) and TRBJ2-1; D gene ambiguous. The CDR3 DNA reads as TGTGCCAGCAGCCAAGTCTCCGGGAATGAGCAGTTCTTC. Encoded protein: CASSQVSGNEQFF.